What follows is one TCR beta chain and its context. Its matching antigen is unknown. The entry originates in a study of cytomegalovirus exposure and HLA in healthy donors. Study-level findings and limits: Indistinguishability led to the exclusion of some V segments, TRBV6-2 and TRBV6-3 included. Trimming of TCR beta V- and J-genes showed a link, identified in a later analysis, to a missense DCLRE1C variant. Rare TCR sequences predominated, though certain public TCRs were found in many donors.

It was with 60 Vbeta and 13 Jbeta primers that the PCR ran. The assay was immunoSEQ multiplex PCR, and TCRdb's table has in-frame clones only and misses some. Of about 190,000 clones listed, roughly 83% were seen once; the top ten hold more than 1.5%. These donors counted as nominally healthy when sampled, but unrecorded immune exposures were likely. The CDR3 runs 17 residues. V was clipped by 4 bases and J by 0 bases, with 16 bases between them. The germline CDR1 and CDR2 sequences are MDHEN and SYDVKM. This chain links TRBV28 with TRBJ1-5, with D maybe TRBD1 (6 bases). The specimen was PBMCs. The receptor was derived from a woman in her forties or fifties in good health and CMV-seronegative. This CDR3 reads CASSSPQGPISNQPQHF. For the CDR3, the DNA is TGTGCCAGCAGTTCCCCACAGGGACCTATTAGCAATCAGCCCCAGCATTTT. The full variable domain, in which reference TRBV28 and TRBJ1-5 provide the parts outside the CDR3, is DVKVTQSSRYLVKRTGEKVFLECVQDMDHENMFWYRQDPGLGLRLIYFSYDVKMKEKGDIPEGYSVSREKKERFSLILESASTNQTSMYLCASSSPQGPISNQPQHFGDGTRLSIL.